A selection of T cell receptor beta chains follows, all from one sample in a study of identical twins. TCRdb reanalysed the 5' RACE reads using MiXCR and keeps one entry per CDR3 protein. The data contain fewer than 650,000 distinct CDR3 sequences, just over 7% of them singletons. In addition, the sample was reused for a study of yellow fever vaccine responses in identical twins.

Sequencing was carried out using PBMCs. These receptors came from a woman aged 18-29 years in good health. Each CDR3 is given with its conserved first and last residue. A D gene is named only where the DNA matches it firmly. Size is stated for part of the rows, as once, few or many counts, or as a class when the clone is expanded.

V gene: TRBV12-3/TRBV12-4; J gene: TRBJ2-1; clone size: many; D gene: .; CDR3 protein: CASSFGATQQFF; CDR3 DNA: TGTGCCAGCAGTTTCGGGGCGACTCAGCAGTTCTTC
V gene: TRBV2; J gene: TRBJ2-1; clone size: many; D gene: .; CDR3 protein: CASSEALADEQFF; CDR3 DNA: TGTGCCAGCAGTGAAGCCCTAGCTGATGAGCAGTTCTTC
V gene: TRBV24-1; J gene: TRBJ2-3; clone size: many; D gene: TRBD2; CDR3 protein: CATSGNLAGGTDTQYF; CDR3 DNA: TGTGCCACCAGTGGAAACCTAGCGGGAGGCACAGATACGCAGTATTTT
V gene: TRBV10-3; J gene: TRBJ2-1; clone size: many; D gene: .; CDR3 protein: CALSTAATDEQFF; CDR3 DNA: TGTGCCTTATCGACGGCCGCGACGGATGAGCAGTTCTTC
V gene: TRBV27; J gene: TRBJ2-1; clone size: few; D gene: TRBD2; CDR3 protein: CASSGLAGVGFNEQFF; CDR3 DNA: TGTGCCAGCAGTGGGTTAGCGGGTGTGGGATTCAATGAGCAGTTCTTC
V gene: TRBV5-1; J gene: TRBJ2-3; clone size: .; D gene: .; CDR3 protein: CASSLSRDKGGTDTQYF; CDR3 DNA: TGCGCCAGCAGCTTGAGCCGGGACAAGGGGGGCACAGATACGCAGTATTTT
V gene: TRBV5-1; J gene: TRBJ1-2; clone size: .; D gene: TRBD1; CDR3 protein: CASSPTPGQGGYGYTF; CDR3 DNA: TGCGCCAGCAGCCCCACGCCGGGACAGGGGGGCTATGGCTACACCTTC
V gene: TRBV7-6; J gene: TRBJ2-1; clone size: few; D gene: TRBD2; CDR3 protein: CASSSGWGLAKKTYNEQFF; CDR3 DNA: TGTGCCAGCAGCTCGGGGTGGGGACTAGCGAAAAAGACCTACAATGAGCAGTTCTTC
V gene: TRBV4-1; J gene: TRBJ1-2; clone size: many; D gene: .; CDR3 protein: CASSPLTGLRDGYTF; CDR3 DNA: TGCGCCAGCAGCCCCCTGACAGGTTTGCGGGATGGCTACACCTTC
V gene: TRBV12-3/TRBV12-4; J gene: TRBJ2-2; clone size: many; D gene: TRBD1; CDR3 protein: CASSLADRVSGELFF; CDR3 DNA: TGTGCCAGCAGTTTAGCGGACAGGGTTTCGGGGGAGCTGTTTTTT
V gene: TRBV7-9; J gene: TRBJ2-5; clone size: few; D gene: .; CDR3 protein: CASTESRTSLETQYF; CDR3 DNA: TGTGCCAGCACCGAGTCCCGGACAAGCCTAGAGACCCAGTACTTC
V gene: TRBV5-1; J gene: TRBJ2-7; clone size: few; D gene: .; CDR3 protein: CASRGTSYEQYF; CDR3 DNA: TGCGCCAGCAGAGGGACGTCCTACGAGCAGTACTTC
V gene: TRBV20-1; J gene: TRBJ2-3; clone size: many; D gene: .; CDR3 protein: CSAQRDDKADTQYF; CDR3 DNA: TGCAGTGCCCAGAGGGATGACAAGGCCGATACGCAGTATTTT
V gene: TRBV7-8; J gene: TRBJ1-2; clone size: few; D gene: .; CDR3 protein: CASSLAGDGRGYTF; CDR3 DNA: TGTGCCAGCAGCTTAGCTGGTGACGGGCGTGGCTACACCTTC
V gene: TRBV11-3; J gene: TRBJ2-1; clone size: .; D gene: TRBD2; CDR3 protein: CASSLDSASGSYEQFF; CDR3 DNA: TGTGCCAGCAGCTTAGATTCGGCTAGCGGGAGCTATGAGCAGTTCTTC
V gene: TRBV7-9; J gene: TRBJ2-5; clone size: .; D gene: .; CDR3 protein: CASSLFGGTQETQYF; CDR3 DNA: TGTGCCAGCAGCTTATTCGGGGGAACCCAAGAGACCCAGTACTTC
V gene: TRBV5-1; J gene: TRBJ2-4; clone size: many; D gene: .; CDR3 protein: CASSLWYSHPQENIQYF; CDR3 DNA: TGCGCCAGCAGCTTGTGGTACAGCCACCCACAAGAAAACATTCAGTACTTC
V gene: TRBV4-1; J gene: TRBJ2-3; clone size: few; D gene: TRBD1; CDR3 protein: CASRESGQGSTDTQYF; CDR3 DNA: TGCGCCAGCAGAGAGAGCGGACAGGGGAGCACAGATACGCAGTATTTT